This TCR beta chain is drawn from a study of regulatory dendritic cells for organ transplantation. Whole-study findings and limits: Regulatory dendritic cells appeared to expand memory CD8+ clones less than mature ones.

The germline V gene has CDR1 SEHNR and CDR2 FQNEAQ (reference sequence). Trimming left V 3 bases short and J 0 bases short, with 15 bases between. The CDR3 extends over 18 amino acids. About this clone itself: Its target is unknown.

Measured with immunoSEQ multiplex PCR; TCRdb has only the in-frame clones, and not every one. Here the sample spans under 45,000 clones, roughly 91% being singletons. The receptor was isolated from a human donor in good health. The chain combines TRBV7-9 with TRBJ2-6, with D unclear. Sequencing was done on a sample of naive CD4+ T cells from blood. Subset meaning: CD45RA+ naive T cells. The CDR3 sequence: CASSFAGTTRSGANVLTF. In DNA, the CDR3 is TGTGCCAGCAGCTTTGCAGGAACTACGCGCTCTGGGGCCAACGTCCTGACTTTC.